This TCR beta chain appears in the sequencing data of a study of blood T cells in healthy people across ages. V shed 3 bases and J shed 11 bases, with 14 bases lying between them. The CDR3 totals 13 residues. Germline V gene lookup returns CDR1 LGHNA and CDR2 YSLEER. Alongside a J-beta primer mix, a sample-barcoded 5' primer served in a second PCR lasting about 7 to 11 cycles. All cDNA molecules were each tagged by a template-switch adaptor with 12 random nucleotides. TCRdb used MiXCR to reprocess the 5' RACE reads, holding one entry per CDR3 protein. This table holds some 760,000 distinct CDR3 sequences, about 25% found once. These same data were also listed under a study on T cells of mothers and their children. From that paper: Overlap measured in related mother-child pairs was slightly, non-significantly higher than in unrelated pairs. Nobody spotted any persistent microchimeric T cell clones.

The V and J genes are TRBV4-3 and TRBJ2-1, with D perhaps matching TRBD2 (6 bases). The sequenced sample was blood. The sequence derives from a boy younger than 18 in good health. This CDR3 is CASSHRETGQQFF. The CDR3 nucleotides are TGCGCCAGCAGCCATCGGGAGACCGGGCAGCAGTTCTTC.